The present TCR beta chain was sequenced within a study of blood T cell repertoires in COVID-19. In the original workflow: Using reference gene primer amplification, nucleated cell counts were estimated. This table comes from immunoSEQ multiplex PCR, and its TCRdb copy is limited to in-frame clones, with some not included. Clone size and V and J calls were adopted from that table, with D and trimming inferred from the DNA. The sample includes a few hundred thousand clones, approximately 86% of them seen just once. CDR1 and CDR2 from the germline V gene are SGHTA and FQGTGA. After removal of 3 bases from V and 10 bases from J, the junction contained 14 bases not matched to a gene. The CDR3 runs to 16 residues.

The rearrangement links TRBV7-3 to TRBJ2-1; the match to TRBD2 covers 8 bases. The clonotype originates from a man aged 18 to 35 with active or convalescent COVID-19. The specimen sequenced was peripheral blood. CDR3 sequence: CASSFSGTRIGVEQFF. The CDR3 DNA reads TGTGCCAGCAGCTTCTCGGGGACTAGAATCGGGGTAGAGCAGTTCTTC.